This TCR beta chain came from a study of Ad26.COV2.S vaccination and SARS-CoV-2 variants. Profiled with immunoSEQ multiplex PCR; TCRdb holds only in-frame clones, not every one. The table includes about 140,000 clones, roughly 89% detected once. In the case of this clone: No antigen is known for it.

Study-level results: Using TCR breadth and depth analyses may have led to underestimated total T cell responses. Spike-specific TCR breadth in vaccine recipients exceeded that seen in placebo recipients. Reportedly, after vaccination the spike-specific CD8+ and CD4+ T cell responses displayed substantial breadth. Breadth of non-spike TCRs did not differ between vaccinees and placebo recipients.

The material was peripheral blood, obtained after recovery from COVID-19. The sequence derives from a human donor who had recovered from COVID-19.

The DNA for the CDR3 is TGTGCCTGGAGTCCCGGGACAGGGAACGGAAACACCATATATTTT. The encoded protein is CAWSPGTGNGNTIYF. V usage is TRBV30 and J usage is TRBJ1-3, with 9 bases identical to TRBD1. Germline assignment: CDR1 GTSNPN and CDR2 SVGIG (reference sequence). The V segment lost 2 bases and the J segment 4 bases; nucleotides outside the gene matches: 6. This CDR3 spans 15 amino acids.